This T cell receptor beta chain was identified during a study of T-cell memory formation after mild COVID-19 (TCRdb year 2021). About the investigation overall: TCR sequence clusters from the two donors were largely donor specific. T-cell clones expanding and contracting after mild COVID-19 in two donors were tracked by longitudinal TCRalpha and TCRbeta repertoire sequencing. The cohort comprised two young, previously healthy adult volunteers, one female and one male.

Sequencing was performed on an Illumina NovaSeq 6000. TCRalpha and TCRbeta cDNA libraries were constructed by 5'RACE with constant-segment primers, with sample barcodes and unique molecular identifiers being introduced. RNA was extracted from every sample with Trizol reagent. Libraries were amplified in two PCR steps, with a second sample barcode and Illumina TruSeq adapters added in the second step. Sequencing of the libraries was done on an Illumina NovaSeq, producing 2 x 150 bp paired-end reads. Per the authors' processing: Reads were demultiplexed and collapsed into UMI-guided consensus sequences with migec v1.2.7. Using mixcr v2.1.11, UMI consensuses were aligned to TRA and TRB V and J templates and then assembled into clonotypes. A clonotype was counted as expanded or contracted only when both edgeR and NoisET called the clonotype significant, with the noise models trained on biological replicates. For edgeR calls, the thresholds were a false discovery rate-adjusted p below 0.01 and a log2 fold-change of 1. As an exploratory analysis of dynamics, PCA with hierarchical clustering was applied to max-normalized trajectories of the 1000 most abundant clonotypes. Each responding clone was given a CD4 or CD8 phenotype based on the CD4+ and CD8+ repertoires, which had been sequenced separately. TCRdb reprocessed the public reads (quality trimming at Q25 with fastp, clone calling with MiXCR) and kept in-frame beta chains. Under each unique CDR3 protein, matching rows form one entry showing the most common genes and DNA. The V and J calls were not made by the authors but by TCRdb's processing. The sample table records 250,000 to 350,000 distinct CDR3 sequences; roughly an eighth of these occur just once. Over 20% of the sample belongs to the ten largest clones.

PBMCs were isolated by Ficoll-Paque density gradient centrifugation. This clonotype has only a few counts. Its binding antigen is unknown. No base qualities exist here, and no much larger clone lies one base off it. Taken from cysteine to phenylalanine, the CDR3 has 16 residues. The kept DNA is CDR3 alone, 48 bases in frame from the first base. For this chain, trimming is 8 bases at the V end and 3 bases at the J end, and the number of junction bases without a gene match is 13. Results and caveats for the whole study, not just this receptor: SARS-CoV-2 specificity was not confirmed for the second-wave clones peaking on day 37. Contracting CD4+ clones were found mainly in CM and EM memory subsets, while CD8+ clones were enriched in EMRA. Clones that contracted from day 15 to 85 showed balanced CD4/CD8 phenotypes, whereas a second wave of clones that expanded from day 15 to 37 leaned towards CD4+. Some responding clones were found in pre-infection memory, which suggests that pre-existing cross-reactive memory T cells took part in the SARS-CoV-2 response. The study covered only a couple of mild cases, and larger cohorts including severe cases with pre-infection samples were considered necessary.

The source material was PBMCs or a T cell subset sorted from them (not recorded which). The chain is encoded by TRBV12-3 or TRBV12-4 joined to TRBJ2-3; TRBD2 lines up with 8 middle nucleotides. The receptor was derived from a young man who had mild COVID-19 (a few samples of this study predate the infection). The sample titles of this study are shuffled in the database, so cell type and time point are left out; the donor was told from shared clones. The DNA sequence reads TGTGCCAGCTTCTTCAGCGGGGGCCCGGGGACAGATACGCAGTATTTT. The translation is CASFFSGGPGTDTQYF.